This TCR beta chain was identified during a study of Ad26.COV2.S vaccination and SARS-CoV-2 variants. V was pared by 5 bases and J by 4 bases, with 11 bases between. In germline, CDR1 is LGHDT, CDR2 YNNKEL (reference sequence). The CDR3 runs to 13 residues. Concerning this clone itself: Its target is not known.

Study-wide points: Participants in the vaccine arm had higher spike-specific TCR breadth; placebo recipients had lower. Analyses of TCR breadth and depth may have underestimated total T cell responses.

Repertoires were generated with immunoSEQ multiplex PCR, while TCRdb's copy carries only in-frame clones and drops some. The repertoire includes about 350,000 clones, 92% of them detected once, and about 3.9% sits in the top ten. The chain joins TRBV3-1 (or the pseudogene TRBV3-2) to TRBJ1-1; D may be TRBD1 (5 bases). This TCR was sampled from a human donor who had recovered from COVID-19. Sequenced material: peripheral blood, taken after recovery from COVID-19. CDR3 loop: CASSSGGVTEAFF. The CDR3 bases are TGTGCCAGCAGCAGCGGGGGGGTCACTGAAGCTTTCTTT.